This TCR beta chain was sequenced for a study of regulatory T cells in long-lasting Graves disease. General study results and limits: Persistent Graves' disease cases displayed lower TCR diversity than newly diagnosed ones.

The time point was: newly diagnosed GD, antithyroid drugs for less than 3 months. TCR sequences were obtained from RNA taken from PBMCs. Arm-PCR of CDR3 regions and iRepertoire HTBI primers were the basis on which TCR beta libraries were built. TCRdb reanalysed the multiplex PCR reads using MiXCR and keeps one entry per CDR3 protein. The table shows a few hundred thousand distinct CDR3 sequences, with 10% to 15% occurring only once. In germline, CDR1 is LGHDT, CDR2 YNNKEL (reference sequence). The CDR3 loop spans 17 amino acids. Comments on this clonotype: Its target is not known. Being one base from a much bigger clone, this may be a read error.

This same sample was also part of a study on T cells in Graves' hyperthyroidism and ophthalmopathy. In that study: When the TCR CDR3 underwent first-round RT-PCR, the HTBI primer set was used.

The receptor comes from a woman under 30 with Graves disease. The material sequenced was peripheral blood mononuclear cells (PBMCs), taken at new diagnosis, from a patient treated with antithyroid drugs. The rearrangement links TRBV3-1 to TRBJ1-3; a possible D gene is TRBD1 (5 bases). CDR3 sequence: CASSRLGLKDSGNTTYF. The CDR3 DNA sequence: TGTGCCAGCAGCCGTTTGGGACTAAAGGACTCTGGAAACACCACATATTTT.